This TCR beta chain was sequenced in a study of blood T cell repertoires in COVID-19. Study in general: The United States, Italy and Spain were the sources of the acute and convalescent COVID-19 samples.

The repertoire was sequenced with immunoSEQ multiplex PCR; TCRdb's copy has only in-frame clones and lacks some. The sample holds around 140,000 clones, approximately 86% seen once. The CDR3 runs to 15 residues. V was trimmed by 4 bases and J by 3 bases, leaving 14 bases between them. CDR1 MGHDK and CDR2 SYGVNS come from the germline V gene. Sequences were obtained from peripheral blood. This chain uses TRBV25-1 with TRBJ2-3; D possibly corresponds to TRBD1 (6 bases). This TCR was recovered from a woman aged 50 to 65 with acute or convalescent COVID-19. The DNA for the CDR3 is TGTGCCAGCAGTGTGACTTCAAGGGGGACAGATACGCAGTATTTT. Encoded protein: CASSVTSRGTDTQYF.